This paragraph reports one TCR beta chain. Germline lookup yields CDR1 SEHNR and CDR2 FQNEAQ (reference sequence). Trimming cost V 1 base and J 7 bases, with 17 bases left between them. This CDR3 spans 15 amino acids. This sample stems from a study of blood T cell repertoires in COVID-19. Per the authors' pipeline: Amplification of reference gene primers was used by the study to estimate nucleated cell counts. TCRdb's table, derived via immunoSEQ multiplex PCR, lists solely in-frame clones and lacks some. The DNA was the basis for D and trimming; V, J and clone size are from that table. The sample lists 270,000 or so clones, 86% occurring once.

The receptor was isolated from a woman aged 25 to 45 with COVID-19, enrolled during active disease. The chain recombines TRBV7-9 with TRBJ2-7, with D possibly matching TRBD2 (5 bases). Source material: peripheral blood. This CDR3 reads CASSLGDGRPGEQYF. In DNA form, the CDR3 reads TGTGCCAGCAGCTTAGGGGATGGACGACCGGGGGAGCAGTACTTC.